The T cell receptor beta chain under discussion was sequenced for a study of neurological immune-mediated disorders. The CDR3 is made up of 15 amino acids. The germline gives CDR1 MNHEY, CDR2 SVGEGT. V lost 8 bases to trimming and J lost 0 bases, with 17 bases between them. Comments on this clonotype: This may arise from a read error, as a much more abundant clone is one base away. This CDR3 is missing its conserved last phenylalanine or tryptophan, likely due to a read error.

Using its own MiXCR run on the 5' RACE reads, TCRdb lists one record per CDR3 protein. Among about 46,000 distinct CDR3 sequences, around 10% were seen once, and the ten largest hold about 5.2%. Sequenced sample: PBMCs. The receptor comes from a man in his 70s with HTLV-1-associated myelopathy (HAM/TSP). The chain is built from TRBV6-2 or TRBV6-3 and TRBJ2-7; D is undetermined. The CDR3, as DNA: TGTGCCAGCCAACATTACGGTACCTTCTCCTACGAGCAGTACTTA. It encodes CASQHYGTFSYEQYL.